This T cell receptor (beta chain) was recovered during a study of cytomegalovirus exposure and HLA in healthy donors. Study-wide results and limits: According to the study, some 160 TCR beta chains were cytomegalovirus-associated.

The PCR made use of 60 Vbeta and 13 Jbeta primers. Method: immunoSEQ multiplex PCR; TCRdb's copy keeps in-frame clones and lacks some. The sample lists 170,000 or so clones, around 80% occurring once. Trimming took 5 bases from V and 1 from J; bases not matched to a gene: 1. CDR1 is SGHTA and CDR2 is FQGNSA in the germline V gene. This CDR3 comprises 13 residues. Regarding this clone: Antigen: not known.

This rearrangement joins TRBV7-2 to TRBJ1-1; 7 bases fit TRBD1. The sample consisted of PBMCs. This receptor was obtained from a male donor in good health and CMV-seropositive. The CDR3 loop is CASSRQGNTEAFF. For the CDR3, the DNA is TGTGCCAGCAGCAGACAGGGGAACACTGAAGCTTTCTTT. The full variable domain, its missing parts supplied by reference TRBV7-2 and TRBJ1-1, is GAGVSQSPSNKVTEKGKDVELRCDPISGHTALYWYRQSLGQGLEFLIYFQGNSAPDKSGLPSDRFSAERTGGSVSTLTIQRTQQEDSAVYLCASSRQGNTEAFFGQGTRLTVV.